The 15 T cell receptor beta chains below come from one sample, sequenced in a study of identical twins. TCRdb re-analysed the 5' RACE reads in MiXCR, keeping a single row per CDR3 protein. The sample lists some 200,000 distinct CDR3 sequences, about 7.5% occurring once. These records were also assigned to another study, of yellow fever vaccine responses in identical twins.

Sequenced material: memory (CD45RO+) T cells sorted from blood. Source of these receptors: a woman aged 18-29 years in good health.

Ten or more counts support this clonotype. V and J are TRBV7-8 and TRBJ2-4, with D possibly being TRBD1 (5 bases). CDR1 and CDR2 from the germline V gene are SGHVS and FQNEAQ. Trimming removed 0 bases at V and 0 bases at J, with 9 bases between. The CDR3 is 16 amino acids. For the CDR3, the DNA is TGTGCCAGCAGCTTAGCAAGACAGTTAGCCAAAAACATTCAGTACTTC. The encoded protein is CASSLARQLAKNIQYF.

This clonotype has only a few counts. This chain joins TRBV11-2 and TRBJ2-1, with D possibly matching TRBD1 (6 bases). The germline V gene encodes CDR1 SGHAT and CDR2 FQNNGV. The CDR3 extends over 19 amino acids. V was shortened by 4 bases and J by 0 bases, with 22 bases between the two germline ends. CDR3 region: CASSSRQVGWGSSYNEQFF. As DNA, the CDR3 is TGTGCCAGCAGCTCCCGACAGGTTGGTTGGGGAAGCTCCTACAATGAGCAGTTCTTC. The whole variable domain, remainder taken from reference TRBV11-2 and TRBJ2-1, is EAGVAQSPRYKIIEKRQSVAFWCNPISGHATLYWYQQILGQGPKLLIQFQNNGVVDDSQLPKDRFSAERLKGVDSTLKIQPAKLEDSAVYLCASSSRQVGWGSSYNEQFFGPGTRLTVL.

The rearrangement joins TRBV12-3 or TRBV12-4 to TRBJ1-4, with D unclear. The CDR3 loop spans 15 amino acids. V shed 1 base and J shed 5 bases, with 11 bases lying between them. For the CDR3, the DNA is TGTGCCAGCAGTTTAGACAGTTTCCCGAATGAAAAACTGTTTTTT. Its protein is CASSLDSFPNEKLFF.

This clonotype was seen repeatedly, ten times or more. This chain connects TRBV3-1 to TRBJ2-3; D possibly uses TRBD1 or TRBD2 (5 bases each). The CDR3 loop spans 17 amino acids. The V and J ends lost 1 base and 6 bases respectively, with 20 bases between them. The germline CDR1 and CDR2 sequences are LGHDT and YNNKEL (reference sequence). DNA of the CDR3: TGTGCCAGCAGCCAAGGGATTAGCGAGGTCGGGGCGGATACGCAGTATTTT. Translated, it gives CASSQGISEVGADTQYF.

V usage is TRBV12-3 or TRBV12-4 and J usage is TRBJ2-5; D tentatively fits TRBD1 or TRBD2 (7 bases each). The CDR3 runs to 15 residues. V lost 6 bases and J lost 5, with 19 bases in between. For the CDR3, the DNA is TGTGCCAGCAGAAAAGGGGGCGGGGGCTCGGAGACCCAGTACTTC. As protein: CASRKGGGGSETQYF.

In its sample, this clonotype was seen many times. The J gene is TRBJ2-1, the V gene TRBV13; perhaps TRBD2 as D (5 bases). This CDR3 is built from 14 residues. Trimming took 0 bases from V and 3 from J, leaving 6 bases between them. Germline CDR1 PRHDT, CDR2 FYEKMQ (reference sequence). CDR3 sequence: CASSLGRVYNEQFF. In nucleotides, the CDR3 is TGTGCCAGCAGCTTAGGGAGGGTCTACAATGAGCAGTTCTTC.

In its sample, this clonotype was seen many times. V gene TRBV29-1 combines with J gene TRBJ2-1; TRBD1 agrees at 9 bases. V gave up 7 bases and J gave up 6 bases; unmatched junction bases: 4. The CDR3 loop spans 12 amino acids. Per the germline V gene, CDR1 is SQVTM and CDR2 is ANQGSEA. In DNA form, the CDR3 reads TGCAGCGCCCGGACAGGGGTCAATGAGCAGTTCTTC. The encoded protein is CSARTGVNEQFF.

This clonotype came up a few times. V gene TRBV2 combines with J gene TRBJ1-2; D unresolved. Trimming cost V 7 bases and J 4 bases, with 10 bases left between them. Germline V gene sequence: CDR1 SNHLY, CDR2 FYNNEI. CDR3 length: 12 residues. As DNA, the CDR3 is TGTGCCAGCATCCGGATTTCCTATGGCTACACCTTC. It encodes CASIRISYGYTF.

This clonotype appeared many times. This chain connects TRBV7-9 to TRBJ2-7; no reliable D call. Germline V gene sequence: CDR1 SEHNR, CDR2 FQNEAQ (reference sequence). This CDR3 spans 14 amino acids. V lost 3 bases and J lost 2, with 11 bases in between. The CDR3 loop is CASSFQGIPYEQYF. CDR3 bases: TGTGCCAGCAGCTTTCAAGGGATCCCCTACGAGCAGTACTTC.

V and J are TRBV28 and TRBJ2-1, with 12 bases that match TRBD2. The CDR3 is 15 amino acids. After removal of 5 bases from V and 8 bases from J, the junction contained 7 bases not matched to a gene. CDR1 MDHEN and CDR2 SYDVKM come from the germline V gene. CDR3 amino acids: CASSGTSGHLYEQFF. The CDR3, as DNA: TGTGCCAGCAGTGGGACTAGCGGGCATTTATATGAGCAGTTCTTC.

This clonotype was detected only a few times. CDR3 residues: CASSLEEATQETQYF. Written as DNA, the CDR3 is TGTGCCAGCAGCTTAGAGGAGGCGACCCAAGAGACCCAGTACTTC. This rearrangement joins TRBV11-2 to TRBJ2-5, with a tentative D call TRBD2 (5 bases). Germline lookup yields CDR1 SGHAT and CDR2 FQNNGV. The CDR3 contains 15 residues. V shed 0 bases and J shed 1 base, with 9 bases lying between them.

This clonotype occurred many times. The chain uses TRBV19 and TRBJ2-3, with TRBD1 matching 7 bases. Germline values: CDR1 LNHDA, CDR2 SQIVND (reference sequence). This CDR3 region has 13 residues. V shed 5 bases and J 4 bases; nucleotides not matched to a gene: 3. Here the CDR3 reads CASSLGQADTQYF. The CDR3 nucleotides are TGTGCCAGTAGTTTAGGACAGGCAGATACGCAGTATTTT.

This clonotype has at least ten counts. This sequence joins TRBV24-1 and TRBJ2-1, with D possibly matching TRBD1 (5 bases). The V and J ends lost 6 bases and 7 bases respectively, with 12 bases between them. Germline V lookup: CDR1 KGHDR, CDR2 SFDVKD. The CDR3 runs to 13 residues. As DNA, the CDR3 is TGTGCCACCAGTCCCGACAGTACGAATGAGCAGTTCTTC. Translation gives CATSPDSTNEQFF.

This clonotype was counted ten times or more. This sequence joins TRBV6-1 and TRBJ2-7, with D hard to call. Germline V lookup: CDR1 MNHNS, CDR2 SASEGT. This CDR3 is built from 15 residues. Trimming pared 2 bases from V and 2 bases from J, leaving 13 bases between. The DNA of the CDR3 is TGTGCCAGCAGTGAATTTGGCGATCGGACCTACGAGCAGTACTTC. As protein: CASSEFGDRTYEQYF.

This clonotype was picked up many times. This rearrangement joins TRBV5-1 to TRBJ2-4; D perhaps matches TRBD1 (6 bases). V lost 3 bases and J lost 1, with 11 bases in between. Germline values: CDR1 SGHRS, CDR2 YFSETQ. The CDR3 spans 15 residues. DNA of the CDR3: TGCGCCAGCAGCTCCTTCGACAGGGCCAAAAACATTCAGTACTTC. Its protein is CASSSFDRAKNIQYF.